The 8 T cell receptor beta chains below all came from one sample that was sequenced in a study of CD8 T cells in ankylosing spondylitis. One entry per CDR3 protein results from TCRdb running MiXCR on the 5' RACE reads. The table lists around 230,000 distinct CDR3 sequences, 8% to 9.5% of them singletons. Sequencing was carried out using blood, either unsorted or a sorted T cell fraction (not recorded which). Receptors were obtained from a male donor with ankylosing spondylitis or in good health (not recorded which).

This clonotype has ten or more counts. This sequence joins TRBV24-1 and TRBJ2-3; 8 bases are shared with TRBD2. This CDR3 has 17 amino acids. The ends lost 0 bases at V and 6 bases at J; junction bases unmatched: 10. CDR1 is KGHDR and CDR2 is SFDVKD in the germline V gene. This CDR3 reads CATSDLLRGGGPDTQYF. CDR3 in DNA: TGTGCCACCAGTGATTTGCTCCGGGGGGGAGGCCCGGATACGCAGTATTTT.

The chain carries TRBV20-1 and TRBJ2-6; 7 bases align to TRBD1. This CDR3 contains 17 residues. V was pared by 4 bases and J by 3 bases, with 12 bases of the junction left unmatched. Germline values: CDR1 DFQATT, CDR2 SNEGSKA (reference sequence). The CDR3 DNA is TGCAGTGCTAAATACAGGGGCCCTCTCTTTGGGGCCAACGTCCTGACTTTC. Translation gives CSAKYRGPLFGANVLTF.

This clonotype has at least ten counts. This chain connects TRBV29-1 to TRBJ2-7; possible D gene TRBD2, 6 bases. This CDR3 is built from 13 residues. With 4 bases removed from V and 5 bases from J, the gap between germline ends came to 15 bases. Germline CDR1 is SQVTM and CDR2 is ANQGSEA. CDR3 in DNA: TGCAGCGTTGGCCAGGGAGGAATTAACGAGCAGTACTTC. Its protein product is CSVGQGGINEQYF.

The chain uses TRBV29-1 and TRBJ2-7; 7 nucleotides align to TRBD2. CDR1 is SQVTM, CDR2 ANQGSEA, per germline. CDR3 length: 14 amino acids. V was pared by 4 bases and J by 6 bases, with 12 bases of the junction left unmatched. DNA for the CDR3: TGCAGCGTTGCCCCAGTGAGCGGGACCGGCGAGCAGTACTTC. As protein: CSVAPVSGTGEQYF.

This clonotype was observed at least ten times. This chain connects TRBV12-3 or TRBV12-4 to TRBJ1-6; TRBD1 agrees at 8 bases. With V trimmed by 5 bases and J by 6 bases, 6 bases remained unmatched. CDR3 size: 15 residues. This CDR3 reads CASSPRQGTNSPLHF. DNA for the CDR3: TGTGCCAGCAGTCCCAGACAGGGGACTAATTCACCCCTCCACTTT.

The chain employs TRBV27 and TRBJ2-7, with a weak D call TRBD2 (6 bases). V lost 2 bases, J lost 7 bases, and 18 bases lay in between. The CDR3 is 15 amino acids. CDR1 and CDR2 from the germline V gene are MNHEY and SMNVEV (reference sequence). DNA for the CDR3: TGTGCCAGCAGTTTAAGCGTCGGGGGAGAGCGTGAGCAGTACTTC. This gives the protein CASSLSVGGEREQYF.

A word on this clonotype: Sequence at one end of the junction differs from germline and may be a read error. V gene TRBV6-5 combines with J gene TRBJ1-1, with D uncertain. The germline gives CDR1 MNHEY, CDR2 SVGAGI. The CDR3 loop spans 11 amino acids. CDR3 in DNA: TGTGCCAGCAGCAGAAACACTGAATCTTTCTTT. Encoded protein: CASSRNTESFF.

The chain is built from TRBV12-3 or TRBV12-4 and TRBJ2-3; 7 bases are shared with TRBD2. CDR3 length equals 15 residues. Germline trimming cut 4 bases from V and 1 base from J; bases unmatched to any gene: 5. CDR3: CASSSQRDRTDTQYF. CDR3 nucleotide sequence: TGTGCCAGCAGTTCCCAGCGGGACCGCACAGATACGCAGTATTTT.